These 8 T cell receptor beta chains came from one sample sequenced in a study of response to subunit inactivated influenza vaccine. TCRdb analysed the RT-PCR reads with MiXCR anew, one entry per CDR3 protein. Of roughly 520,000 distinct CDR3 sequences listed, approximately 24% are singletons. The starting material was CD4+ T cells sorted from PBMCs, obtained roughly 5 days after vaccination. The receptor source for this set is a man in his fifties who received an inactivated influenza vaccine.

The chain employs TRBV29-1 and TRBJ2-3, with 15 bases that match TRBD2. Trimming at V came to 6 bases and at J to 3 bases, leaving 7 bases not matched to a gene. CDR1 is SQVTM and CDR2 is ANQGSEA in the germline V gene. The CDR3 spans 16 residues. CDR3 sequence reads: CSVGLAGGFGTDTQYF. The CDR3 DNA is TGCAGCGTAGGACTAGCGGGGGGGTTTGGAACAGATACGCAGTATTTT.

This clonotype has more than one count but fewer than ten. The chain links TRBV24-1 to TRBJ2-5; 7 nucleotides agree with TRBD1. V lost 9 bases and J lost 3; bases outside the gene matches: 3. This CDR3 region has 12 residues. Germline V gene sequence: CDR1 KGHDR, CDR2 SFDVKD. CDR3 sequence: CATSGTEETQYF. The CDR3 DNA sequence: TGTGCCACCTCGGGGACAGAAGAGACCCAGTACTTC.

The J gene is TRBJ2-7, the V gene TRBV27, with TRBD2 identical over 11 bases. Trimming took 1 base from V and 6 from J; bases not matched to a gene: 17. Per germline, CDR1 MNHEY and CDR2 SMNVEV (reference sequence). This CDR3 has 19 residues. CDR3 residues: CASSLFGGSVSGRVSEQYF. DNA of the CDR3: TGTGCCAGCAGTTTATTCGGGGGGTCGGTTAGCGGGAGGGTCTCCGAGCAGTACTTC.

V usage is TRBV12-3 or TRBV12-4 and J usage is TRBJ2-2; 8 bases line up with TRBD2. Trimming at V came to 8 bases and at J to 6 bases, leaving 5 bases not matched to a gene. The CDR3 contains 13 residues. For the CDR3, the DNA is TGTGCCAGCCAGCGGGAGTTGCCCGGGGAGCTGTTTTTT. This encodes CASQRELPGELFF.

Only a few counts were recorded for this clonotype. The chain joins TRBV7-2 to TRBJ2-5; 10 positions match TRBD2. V lost 1 base, J lost 5 bases, and 7 bases stayed unmatched. This CDR3 comprises 16 residues. CDR1 and CDR2 (germline): SGHTA, FQGNSA. The CDR3 loop reads CASSLEVAGGGETQYF. The CDR3 DNA sequence: TGTGCCAGCAGCTTAGAAGTAGCGGGGGGCGGGGAGACCCAGTACTTC.

This chain joins TRBV20-1 and TRBJ2-5; possible D gene TRBD1, 6 bases. The CDR3 covers 14 residues. Trimming pared 4 bases from V and 7 bases from J, leaving 19 bases between. Germline CDR1 and CDR2: DFQATT and SNEGSKA (reference sequence). Here the CDR3 DNA reads TGCAGTGCTACCTCGACAGGCCTGGTGGGGACCCAGTACTTC. Its translation: CSATSTGLVGTQYF.

The gene calls are TRBV4-2 and TRBJ2-6, with D uncertain. Germline V gene sequence: CDR1 LGHNA, CDR2 YNFKEQ. CDR3 length: 14 amino acids. The CDR3 region has the DNA TGTTCATACTCGGGTCTCTCTGGGGCCAACGTCCTGACTTTC. Translation: CSYSGLSGANVLTF.

Here the CDR3 reads CASSSRVGAFF. The CDR3 nucleotides read TGTGCCAGCTCCTCTCGAGTAGGGGCTTTCTTT. V is TRBV18 and J is TRBJ1-1; no definite D call. Germline lookup yields CDR1 KGHSH and CDR2 LQKENI. The CDR3 extends over 11 amino acids. V shed 6 bases and J shed 11 bases, with 13 bases lying between them.